The 13 T cell receptor beta chains presented below share a single source sample, sequenced in a study of OX40 agonist ivuxolimab in advanced cancers. Libraries were built with the immunoSEQ multiplex PCR assay. TCRdb holds this immuneACCESS table with in-frame rearrangements only. Some clones are missing; in checked studies, unresolved V genes explain under half, and the rest has no known cause. The table for this sample lists about 70,000 clones; around 90% of them were counted only once. The ten largest make up about 1% of the sample. Sequencing was performed on CD4+ or CD8+ T cells sorted from blood, taken in a trial of the OX40 agonist ivuxolimab. Source of these receptors: an adult with an advanced solid tumor such as melanoma, head and neck, liver or kidney cancer.

The V call is TRBV7-2, the J call TRBJ1-4, with D unclear. The V end was cut by 5 bases, the J end by 8 bases, with 12 bases between. The germline gives CDR1 SGHTA, CDR2 FQGNSA. The CDR3 covers 13 residues. The DNA for the CDR3 is TGTGCCAGCAGCCGCGGAGCCGGGGAAAAACTGTTTTTT. This codes for CASSRGAGEKLFF.

The chain uses TRBV7-9 and TRBJ1-5; D not resolved. CDR1 is SEHNR, CDR2 FQNEAQ, per germline (reference sequence). The CDR3 is 12 residues long. Trimming took off 0 bases at V and 4 bases at J, with 1 base between the two ends. This CDR3 reads CASSLANQPQHF. The CDR3 DNA sequence: TGTGCCAGCAGCTTAGCGAATCAGCCCCAGCATTTT.

The chain is built from TRBV20-1 and TRBJ2-7; possible D gene TRBD1, 6 bases. This CDR3 has 11 residues. V gave up 6 bases and J gave up 3 bases, with 9 bases separating them. The germline V gene has CDR1 DFQATT and CDR2 SNEGSKA (reference sequence). The DNA for the CDR3 is TGCAGTGCCTCGGACAGCTACGAGCAGTACTTC. The encoded protein is CSASDSYEQYF.

This clone occurred once. The rearrangement uses TRBV7-2 and TRBJ2-7; TRBD2 agrees at 8 bases. Germline values: CDR1 SGHTA, CDR2 FQGNSA. Germline trimming cut 5 bases from V and 5 bases from J; bases unmatched to any gene: 11. The CDR3 runs to 15 residues. The CDR3 DNA sequence: TGTGCCAGCAGCCGGGGTGGGACTAGAATCGACGAGCAGTACTTC. It yields the protein CASSRGGTRIDEQYF.

This rearrangement joins TRBV19 to TRBJ1-2, with 8 bases aligning to TRBD1. The CDR3 totals 15 residues. Germline V CDR1 and CDR2: LNHDA, SQIVND (reference sequence). After removal of 4 bases from V and 2 bases from J, the junction contained 6 bases not matched to a gene. In nucleotides, the CDR3 is TGTGCCAGTAGTACAGGACAGGGATGGAACTATGGCTACACCTTC. It is translated as CASSTGQGWNYGYTF.

The chain is built from TRBV2 and TRBJ1-4; D is unresolved. The length of the CDR3 is 16 residues. Trimming removed 9 bases from V and 2 bases from J, with 19 bases in between. Germline V gives CDR1 SNHLY, CDR2 FYNNEI. Here the CDR3 DNA reads TGTGCCAGTGGACGGAGTCCCGGGTACACTAATGAAAAACTGTTTTTT. Protein sequence: CASGRSPGYTNEKLFF.

The chain joins TRBV27 to TRBJ2-7, with D perhaps TRBD2 (5 bases). The CDR3 loop spans 14 amino acids. Trimming left V 5 bases short and J 0 bases short, with 11 bases between. Germline values: CDR1 MNHEY, CDR2 SMNVEV (reference sequence). CDR3 residues: CASSPRGSSYEQYF. For the CDR3, the DNA is TGTGCCAGCAGTCCCCGAGGGAGCTCCTACGAGCAGTACTTC.

The CDR3 DNA is TGCGCCACCCAGAGAGGGGGTCCCACAGATACGCAGTATTTT. Translated: CATQRGGPTDTQYF. The V and J genes are TRBV5-1 and TRBJ2-3; the D gene is possibly TRBD1 (6 bases). This CDR3 is built from 14 residues. V dropped 9 bases and J dropped 2 bases, with 16 bases sitting between them. Germline V gene data show CDR1 as SGHRS and CDR2 as YFSETQ. The full variable domain, with the rest looked up from reference TRBV5-1 and TRBJ2-3, is KAGVTQTPRYLIKTRGQQVTLSCSPISGHRSVSWYQQTPGQGLQFLFEYFSETQRNKGNFPGRFSGRQFSNSRSEMNVSTLELGDSALYLCATQRGGPTDTQYFGPGTRLTVL.

The genes are TRBV7-2 and TRBJ2-1; possibly TRBD2 for D (5 bases). Germline-derived CDR1 and CDR2 are SGHTA and FQGNSA. Trimming left V 2 bases short and J 8 bases short, with 16 bases between. The CDR3 has 15 amino acids. The CDR3 here is CASSLFSGPGDEQFF. DNA for the CDR3: TGTGCCAGCAGCTTATTTTCTGGGCCCGGGGATGAGCAGTTCTTC.

V usage is TRBV6-5 and J usage is TRBJ2-3; D possibly matches TRBD1 or TRBD2 (5 bases each). This CDR3 region has 14 residues. The germline CDR1 and CDR2 sequences are MNHEY and SVGAGI. V lost 11 bases and J 0 bases, leaving 15 bases between the germline ends. This CDR3 is CASRRGPSTDTQYF. In nucleotides, the CDR3 is TGTGCCTCTCGCCGGGGACCCAGCACAGATACGCAGTATTTT.

This sequence joins TRBV9 and TRBJ2-3; D possibly corresponds to TRBD2 (7 bases). Trimming pared 7 bases from V and 4 bases from J, leaving 13 bases between. This CDR3 has 13 amino acids. The germline V gene encodes CDR1 SGDLS and CDR2 YYNGEE. The CDR3 is CASGRGAADTQYF. CDR3 DNA sequence: TGTGCCAGCGGTCGGGGGGCCGCAGATACGCAGTATTTT. The variable domain in full, completed from reference TRBV9 and TRBJ2-3, reads DSGVTQTPKHLITATGQRVTLRCSPRSGDLSVYWYQQSLDQGLQFLIQYYNGEERAKGNILERFSAQQFPDLHSELNLSSLELGDSALYFCASGRGAADTQYFGPGTRLTVL.

This clone was seen a few times. The chain recombines TRBV2 with TRBJ2-2; D is perhaps TRBD2 (6 bases). V dropped 2 bases and J dropped 7 bases, with 11 bases sitting between them. The CDR3 covers 14 residues. From germline, CDR1 is SNHLY and CDR2 FYNNEI. The CDR3 nucleotides are TGTGCCAGCAGTGAAACTAGCTCTGTCGGGGAGCTGTTTTTT. Protein product: CASSETSSVGELFF.

In this sample, this clone turned up a few times. V and J are TRBV18 and TRBJ1-1, with D maybe TRBD1 (5 bases). The germline gives CDR1 KGHSH, CDR2 LQKENI. The CDR3 has 14 amino acids. Trimming removed 4 bases at V and 1 base at J, with 10 bases between. This CDR3 is CASSRLDRNTEAFF. The CDR3 DNA reads TGTGCCAGCTCACGACTAGACAGGAACACTGAAGCTTTCTTT.